The clone carrying this T cell receptor (beta chain) appeared once. Its antigen is as yet unknown. The source of the sample is a study of shared clonotypes between healthy human individuals. Method: immunoSEQ multiplex PCR; TCRdb's copy keeps in-frame clones and lacks some. The data show over 700,000 clones, with 72% seen just once and approximately 2% held by the top ten. Study-wide findings and caveats: Rarefaction analysis demonstrated incomplete sorted-subset sequencing notwithstanding large depth.

Germline trimming cut 6 bases from V and 8 bases from J; bases unmatched to any gene: 11. The CDR3 extends over 14 amino acids. From germline, CDR1 is MDHEN and CDR2 SYDVKM. The receptor was isolated from a woman aged 25 to 45 in good health. Input material: memory CD4+ T cells sorted from blood. Indicated subset: CD45RA-negative fraction. The chain couples TRBV28 to TRBJ1-2, with 8 bases fitting TRBD1. The chain's CDR3 is CASRRGQGSLGYTF. The CDR3 nucleotides are TGTGCCAGCAGACGAGGACAGGGCTCCCTCGGCTACACCTTC.